This entry lists 21 T cell receptor beta chains sequenced from one sample in a study of cytomegalovirus exposure and HLA in healthy donors. 60 Vbeta and 13 Jbeta primers were used in PCR. TCRdb's table, derived via immunoSEQ multiplex PCR, lists solely in-frame clones and lacks some. The sample carries 150,000 to 160,000 clones, over 70% recorded once. The sequencing sample was made of PBMCs. Source of these receptors: a man aged 25 to 40 in good health and CMV-seropositive.

V is TRBV5-4 and J is TRBJ2-1; no clear D gene. The CDR3 is 12 residues long. V shed 3 bases and J shed 8 bases, with 9 bases lying between them. The germline CDR1 and CDR2 sequences are SGHNT and YYREEE (reference sequence). The CDR3 spells CASSSPRDEQFF. The DNA for the CDR3 is TGTGCCAGCAGCTCCCCCCGGGATGAGCAGTTCTTC.

This clone has just one count. V usage is TRBV7-8 and J usage is TRBJ2-5; D remains unclear. The CDR3 totals 14 residues. Deletions cut 1 base from V and 2 bases from J, with 8 bases between. CDR1 and CDR2 (germline): SGHVS, FQNEAQ. In nucleotides, the CDR3 is TGTGCCAGCAGCTTAGGGTACTCACAAGAGACCCAGTACTTC. Encoded protein: CASSLGYSQETQYF. Filled out from reference TRBV7-8 and TRBJ2-5, the complete variable domain reads GAGVSQSPRYKVAKRGQDVALRCDPISGHVSLFWYQQALGQGPEFLTYFQNEAQLDKSGLPSDRFFAERPEGSVSTLKIQRTQQEDSAVYLCASSLGYSQETQYFGPGTRLLVL.

The genes are TRBV9 and TRBJ2-7; 8 bases align to TRBD1. The CDR3 contains 16 residues. CDR1 SGDLS and CDR2 YYNGEE come from the germline V gene. After removal of 4 bases from V and 5 bases from J, the junction contained 14 bases not matched to a gene. For the CDR3, the DNA is TGTGCCAGCAGCTTAAGGACAGGGCAAGAGGGGAACGAGCAGTACTTC. Amino acids: CASSLRTGQEGNEQYF.

The V call is TRBV11-2, the J call TRBJ2-5; D is unresolved. Between the trimmed V and J ends, which lost 2 bases and 10 bases, there was a span of 23 bases. Germline V gene data show CDR1 as SGHAT and CDR2 as FQNNGV. The CDR3 sequence is 16 residues long. The CDR3 nucleotides read TGTGCCAGCAGCTTAATAAATCGCGGTTCGTCGGCGAGCCAGTACTTC. Protein product: CASSLINRGSSASQYF.

The chain recombines TRBV5-6 with TRBJ2-1; 9 bases agree with TRBD2. The CDR3 extends over 16 amino acids. V lost 3 bases and J lost 1; bases outside the gene matches: 5. Germline V CDR1 and CDR2: SGHDT, YYEEEE. CDR3 nucleotides: TGTGCCAGCAGCTACTTTAGCGGGAGTTCCTACAATGAGCAGTTCTTC. Residues: CASSYFSGSSYNEQFF.

This chain uses TRBV11-2 with TRBJ1-1; D not resolved. V lost 1 base, J lost 11 bases, and 11 bases lay in between. The V gene's germline CDR1 is SGHAT and CDR2 FQNNGV. This CDR3 has 12 residues. CDR3 coding DNA: TGTGCCAGCAGCTTAGGGAGGGAGGCGGCTTTCTTT. It codes for CASSLGREAAFF. The entire variable domain, with the rest obtained from reference TRBV11-2 and TRBJ1-1, is as follows: EAGVAQSPRYKIIEKRQSVAFWCNPISGHATLYWYQQILGQGPKLLIQFQNNGVVDDSQLPKDRFSAERLKGVDSTLKIQPAKLEDSAVYLCASSLGREAAFFGQGTRLTVV.

This clone has only one observation. The genes are TRBV5-5 and TRBJ1-5; no definite D call. Trimming stripped 4 bases from V and 0 bases from J, with 5 bases between. The length of the CDR3 is 13 residues. The germline gives CDR1 SGHKS, CDR2 YYEKEE (reference sequence). This chain's CDR3 is CASSLYSNQPQHF. The CDR3 DNA follows: TGTGCCAGCAGCCTCTATAGCAATCAGCCCCAGCATTTT. Looking up the rest from reference TRBV5-5 and TRBJ1-5 gives the full variable domain: DAGVTQSPTHLIKTRGQQVTLRCSPISGHKSVSWYQQVLGQGPQFIFQYYEKEERGRGNFPDRFSARQFPNYSSELNVNALLLGDSALYLCASSLYSNQPQHFGDGTRLSIL.

V and J are TRBV5-1 and TRBJ2-6; weak D call: TRBD1 (6 bases). This CDR3 comprises 18 residues. V dropped 0 bases and J dropped 0 bases, with 13 bases sitting between them. The germline V gene has CDR1 SGHRS and CDR2 YFSETQ. The DNA of the CDR3 is TGCGCCAGCAGCTTGGAGGGGGATCCGTTCTCTGGGGCCAACGTCCTGACTTTC. It specifies CASSLEGDPFSGANVLTF.

The chain links TRBV19 to TRBJ2-7; 8 positions agree with TRBD1. The CDR3 is made up of 13 amino acids. Germline V gene sequence: CDR1 LNHDA, CDR2 SQIVND (reference sequence). Unmatched junction bases numbered 5, after V lost 10 bases and J lost 0 bases. The CDR3 DNA reads TGTGCCACCGGACAGGGCGGCTCCTACGAGCAGTACTTC. Its translation is CATGQGGSYEQYF.

The chain carries TRBV6-1 and TRBJ1-4; no definite D call. This CDR3 is 15 amino acids long. Trimming removed 4 bases at V and 8 bases at J, with 17 bases between. Germline CDR1 reads MNHNS; CDR2 reads SASEGT. The CDR3 is CASSAQSEISEKLFF. The CDR3 nucleotides read TGTGCCAGCAGTGCGCAATCAGAAATTTCGGAAAAACTGTTTTTT.

The J gene is TRBJ2-3, the V gene TRBV19; TRBD1 agrees at 7 bases. Trimming took 6 bases from V and 5 from J; bases not matched to a gene: 5. CDR1 and CDR2 from the germline V gene are LNHDA and SQIVND (reference sequence). The CDR3 extends over 13 amino acids. DNA for the CDR3: TGTGCCAGTAGCTCCGACAGGGAAGATACGCAGTATTTT. Its protein is CASSSDREDTQYF.

The CDR3 is CASSVGLTAGDYEQYF. The CDR3 region has the DNA TGTGCCAGCAGCGTTGGTCTTACGGCGGGAGATTACGAGCAGTACTTC. The rearrangement joins TRBV9 to TRBJ2-7, with 7 bases aligning to TRBD2. Germline loops: CDR1 SGDLS, CDR2 YYNGEE. The CDR3 contains 16 residues. J was trimmed by 4 bases and V by 2 bases; bases with no gene match: 12.

This clone was picked up a small number of times. The chain combines TRBV19 with TRBJ2-1, with D maybe TRBD1 (5 bases). Germline CDR1 is LNHDA and CDR2 is SQIVND (reference sequence). CDR3 length equals 14 residues. V was pared by 2 bases and J by 9 bases, with 14 bases between. The CDR3 spells CASSINRGSTEQFF. CDR3 nucleotide sequence: TGTGCCAGTAGTATAAATAGGGGCTCTACTGAGCAGTTCTTC.

As concerns this clone: Since a much larger clone is just one base distant, this may be a read error. V and J are TRBV5-4 and TRBJ2-1; 14 nucleotides match TRBD2. The CDR3 sequence is 15 residues long. V lost 2 bases, J lost 6 bases, and 1 base stayed unmatched. Germline V CDR1 and CDR2: SGHNT, YYREEE (reference sequence). The CDR3 nucleotides read TGTGCCAGCAGCTTAGGGACTAGCGGGAGCAATGAGCAGTTCTTC. As protein: CASSLGTSGSNEQFF.

The chain joins TRBV27 to TRBJ1-2; maybe TRBD1 (5 bases). Germline loops: CDR1 MNHEY, CDR2 SMNVEV (reference sequence). There are 14 residues in the CDR3. Deletions cut 3 bases from V and 8 bases from J, with 16 bases between. The CDR3 protein is CASSFGGGGRGYTF. Here the CDR3 DNA reads TGTGCCAGCAGTTTTGGGGGGGGTGGGAGAGGCTACACCTTC.

This clone occurred once. The V and J genes are TRBV5-3 and TRBJ1-5; 9 nucleotides line up with TRBD1. TRBV5-3 is given ORF status, its function remaining uncertain. This CDR3 is 18 amino acids long. J was trimmed by 6 bases and V by 4 bases; bases with no gene match: 17. In DNA, the CDR3 is TGTGCCAGAAGCCGAGTTTGTTCCGGGACAGGGAGGGGTCAGCCCCAGCATTTT. Amino acids: CARSRVCSGTGRGQPQHF.

The rearrangement joins TRBV5-1 to TRBJ2-1, with TRBD2 matching 9 bases. Germline V gene data show CDR1 as SGHRS and CDR2 as YFSETQ. Germline trimming cut 2 bases from V and 4 bases from J; bases unmatched to any gene: 4. The CDR3 spans 15 residues. CDR3: CASSLIAGEYNEQFF. CDR3 coding DNA: TGCGCCAGCAGCTTAATAGCGGGGGAGTACAATGAGCAGTTCTTC.

The rearrangement joins TRBV28 to TRBJ1-1; D remains ambiguous. The CDR3 is 14 residues long. Per the germline V gene, CDR1 is MDHEN and CDR2 is SYDVKM. Between the trimmed V and J ends, which lost 2 bases and 3 bases, there was a span of 10 bases. The CDR3 DNA is TGTGCCAGCAGTTTAGCGCTTAGAGACACTGAAGCTTTCTTT. Encoded protein: CASSLALRDTEAFF.

V is TRBV11-2 and J is TRBJ2-7; the match to TRBD2 covers 7 bases. Trimming removed 0 bases from V and 4 bases from J; junction bases left unmatched: 6. CDR1 and CDR2 (germline): SGHAT, FQNNGV. This CDR3 spans 15 amino acids. The CDR3 bases are TGTGCCAGCAGCTTAGAGGCGGGAGCGCAATACGAGCAGTACTTC. Its protein product is CASSLEAGAQYEQYF.

This clone came up a few times. This rearrangement joins TRBV28 to TRBJ1-5; D perhaps matches TRBD1 (5 bases). CDR3 length equals 13 residues. Germline CDR1 MDHEN, CDR2 SYDVKM. The V and J ends lost 3 bases and 4 bases respectively, with 7 bases between them. The CDR3 sequence: CASSFRQNQPQHF. CDR3 DNA sequence: TGTGCCAGCAGTTTCCGACAGAATCAGCCCCAGCATTTT. The whole variable domain, filled in from reference TRBV28 and TRBJ1-5, reads DVKVTQSSRYLVKRTGEKVFLECVQDMDHENMFWYRQDPGLGLRLIYFSYDVKMKEKGDIPEGYSVSREKKERFSLILESASTNQTSMYLCASSFRQNQPQHFGDGTRLSIL.

The rearrangement links TRBV21-1 to TRBJ2-1; the DNA was not compared with TRBD2, the D call given in the table. TRBV21-1 is termed a pseudogene. The CDR3 extends over 16 amino acids. As DNA, the CDR3 is TGTGCCAGCAGCCCAAGTGGACCCAGGAGCGGCAATGAGCAGTTCTTC. Translating gives CASSPSGPRSGNEQFF.